Each of the 22 T cell receptor beta chains below was sequenced from the same sample in a study of blood T cells in healthy people across ages. Sample-barcoded 5' priming and a J-beta primer mix drove a second PCR of about 7 to 12 cycles. TCRdb called the 5' RACE reads again in MiXCR, with one record for every CDR3 protein. The data show hundreds of thousands of distinct CDR3 sequences, with about 28% seen just once and around 15% held by the top ten. The material sequenced was blood. These receptors were taken from a woman over 75 in good health.

This clonotype has at least ten counts. The rearrangement uses TRBV4-1 and TRBJ2-3; TRBD1 is a possible D gene (5 bases). Germline V CDR1 and CDR2: MGHRA, YSYEKL. Trimming took 1 base from V and 4 from J, leaving 15 bases between them. CDR3 length: 16 residues. CDR3 DNA: TGCGCCAGCAGCCAAGTAGGCAGGGTTTGGCCAGATACGCAGTATTTT. It codes for CASSQVGRVWPDTQYF.

This clonotype was seen repeatedly, ten times or more. The chain uses TRBV18 and TRBJ2-7; 7 nucleotides match TRBD1. Germline V gene sequence: CDR1 KGHSH, CDR2 LQKENI. V gave up 3 bases and J gave up 7 bases; unmatched junction bases: 9. This CDR3 is 14 amino acids long. CDR3 protein: CASSPDRLTTEQYF. CDR3 nucleotides: TGTGCCAGCTCACCGGACAGGTTGACTACAGAGCAGTACTTC.

In this sample, this clonotype turned up many times. This chain uses TRBV29-1 with TRBJ1-5; D is unclear. The CDR3 spans 13 residues. The germline CDR1 and CDR2 sequences are SQVTM and ANQGSEA. Trimming removed 7 bases at V and 0 bases at J, with 10 bases between. The CDR3 nucleotides are TGCAGCGCGGCAGAGCATAGCAATCAGCCCCAGCATTTT. Translating gives CSAAEHSNQPQHF.

In its sample, this clonotype was seen a few times. V gene TRBV6-1 combines with J gene TRBJ1-5, with TRBD1 matching over 7 bases. Germline V gene data show CDR1 as MNHNS and CDR2 as SASEGT. The CDR3 contains 18 residues. Germline trimming cut 8 bases from V and 4 bases from J; bases unmatched to any gene: 20. In nucleotides, the CDR3 is TGTGCCAGCCCGACACCCCTGGACAGGAGGGAAAGGAATCAGCCCCAGCATTTT. It is translated as CASPTPLDRRERNQPQHF.

The chain links TRBV4-1 to TRBJ2-2; TRBD2 aligns across 11 bases. This CDR3 spans 19 amino acids. CDR1 and CDR2 from the germline V gene are MGHRA and YSYEKL. J gave up 4 bases and V 3 bases, and 13 bases lay outside the gene matches. CDR3 protein: CASSQGFGASGGITGELFF. CDR3 bases: TGCGCCAGCAGCCAGGGATTCGGGGCTAGCGGGGGGATCACCGGGGAGCTGTTTTTT.

As to this clonotype: It may be a read error: a sequence one base away is much more abundant. The chain is built from TRBV6-6 and TRBJ1-4, with D unclear. The CDR3 is made up of 14 amino acids. Per the germline V gene, CDR1 is MNHNY and CDR2 is SVGAGI (reference sequence). Here the CDR3 DNA reads TGTGCCAGCAGTTACGGACGGGAGGACGAAAAACGGTTTTTT. Protein product: CASSYGREDEKRFF.

The count of this clonotype is one. The chain is built from TRBV29-1 and TRBJ2-1; 9 nucleotides agree with TRBD1. V shed 7 bases, J shed 3 bases, and the junction held 4 bases outside the gene matches. The CDR3 is 13 amino acids. The germline gives CDR1 SQVTM, CDR2 ANQGSEA. CDR3: CSGWTGDYNEQFF. CDR3 in DNA: TGCAGCGGCTGGACAGGGGACTACAATGAGCAGTTCTTC.

Of note for this clonotype: One base away lies a much larger clone, so this may be a sequencing read error. The chain recombines TRBV6-2 or TRBV6-3 with TRBJ1-2; 8 bases fit TRBD1. CDR3 size: 15 residues. The V and J ends lost 5 bases and 2 bases, in that order; junction bases with no gene match: 7. Per germline, CDR1 MNHEY and CDR2 SVGEGT. The CDR3 sequence: CASSDPGQVNYGYTF. In nucleotides, the CDR3 is TGTGCCAGCAGTGACCCGGGACAGGTCAACTATGGCTACACCTTC.

This clonotype appeared once. V gene TRBV6-2 or TRBV6-3 combines with J gene TRBJ2-7, with D tentatively TRBD2 (6 bases). CDR3 length: 14 residues. CDR1 and CDR2 (germline): MNHEY, SVGEGT. Trimming left V 0 bases short and J 5 bases short, with 11 bases between. CDR3 nucleotides: TGTGCCAGCAGTTACTCGGGGGGTCTACACGAGCAGTACTTC. This sequence encodes CASSYSGGLHEQYF.

This clonotype was counted at least ten times. The chain is built from TRBV7-9 and TRBJ2-3; 9 bases map to TRBD2. CDR3 size: 15 residues. V lost 3 bases, J lost 1 base, and 2 bases stayed unmatched. Germline V gene sequence: CDR1 SEHNR, CDR2 FQNEAQ (reference sequence). In DNA form, the CDR3 reads TGTGCCAGCAGCTTCCCTAGCGGGGGCACAGATACGCAGTATTTT. This translates into CASSFPSGGTDTQYF. Complete variable domain (other parts from reference TRBV7-9 and TRBJ2-3): DTGVSQNPRHKITKRGQNVTFRCDPISEHNRLYWYRQTLGQGPEFLTYFQNEAQLEKSRLLSDRFSAERPKGSFSTLEIQRTEQGDSAMYLCASSFPSGGTDTQYFGPGTRLTVL.

This clonotype was counted only a few times. This chain joins TRBV27 and TRBJ1-1, with D tentatively TRBD1 (6 bases). In germline, CDR1 is MNHEY, CDR2 SMNVEV (reference sequence). The CDR3 has 14 residues. Trimming took off 3 bases at V and 4 bases at J, with 12 bases between the two ends. The CDR3 reads CASSFGGRSTEAFF. Here the CDR3 DNA reads TGTGCCAGCAGTTTCGGGGGGCGAAGCACTGAAGCTTTCTTT.

This chain links TRBV10-3 with TRBJ2-2; D is unresolved. CDR1 ENHRY and CDR2 SYGVKD come from the germline V gene. The V end was cut by 5 bases, the J end by 5 bases, with 18 bases between. CDR3 length: 16 residues. CDR3 sequence reads: CAISQNGQGRTGELFF. CDR3 DNA: TGTGCCATCAGTCAAAATGGCCAAGGTCGGACCGGGGAGCTGTTTTTT.

This clonotype has at least ten counts. The chain combines TRBV10-3 with TRBJ1-1; TRBD1 might be the D (6 bases). The germline V gene encodes CDR1 ENHRY and CDR2 SYGVKD. With 3 bases removed from V and 2 bases from J, the gap between germline ends came to 13 bases. The CDR3 length is 15 residues. The CDR3: CAISDLGGANTEAFF. CDR3 coding DNA: TGTGCCATCAGTGATCTCGGGGGGGCTAACACTGAAGCTTTCTTT.

This clonotype was seen at least ten times. The chain employs TRBV4-1 and TRBJ2-6, with D possibly matching TRBD1 (6 bases). The germline V gene encodes CDR1 MGHRA and CDR2 YSYEKL. The ends were cut back, 7 bases at V and 2 bases at J, with 15 bases in the middle. The CDR3 spans 16 residues. CDR3 amino acids: CASTMSQGTGANVLTF. CDR3 DNA: TGCGCCAGCACCATGTCGCAGGGGACTGGGGCCAACGTCCTGACTTTC.

This clonotype was picked up many times. The chain has TRBV20-1 and TRBJ2-7; the D gene is possibly TRBD2 (6 bases). The germline gives CDR1 DFQATT, CDR2 SNEGSKA (reference sequence). Trimming removed 6 bases at V and 0 bases at J, with 21 bases between. This CDR3 spans 16 amino acids. DNA for the CDR3: TGCAGTGCACCTCTTCCCCTCAGCGGGTACTCCTACGAGCAGTACTTC. It yields the protein CSAPLPLSGYSYEQYF.

This clonotype came up many times. The chain combines TRBV5-1 with TRBJ2-3, with 8 bases that match TRBD1. The germline gives CDR1 SGHRS, CDR2 YFSETQ. V shed 7 bases, J shed 4 bases, and the junction held 11 bases outside the gene matches. The CDR3 length is 15 residues. CDR3 sequence (DNA): TGCGCCAGCTCCCTAGGACAGGGCCCTTCAGATACGCAGTATTTT. Its translation is CASSLGQGPSDTQYF.

This clonotype was found many times. The V and J genes are TRBV5-1 and TRBJ2-3; D remains ambiguous. V was shortened by 1 base and J by 3 bases, with 12 bases between the two germline ends. The CDR3 runs to 15 residues. Germline CDR1 SGHRS, CDR2 YFSETQ. The chain's CDR3 is CASSLRQDRTDTQYF. In nucleotides, the CDR3 is TGCGCCAGCAGCTTGAGGCAGGACCGGACAGATACGCAGTATTTT.

This clonotype has at least ten counts. The gene calls are TRBV5-6 and TRBJ1-5; D is possibly TRBD1 (5 bases). Germline assignment: CDR1 SGHDT and CDR2 YYEEEE. This CDR3 region has 15 residues. Trimming cost V 0 bases and J 0 bases, with 7 bases left between them. CDR3 amino acids: CASSLGTISNQPQHF. CDR3 coding DNA: TGTGCCAGCAGCTTGGGGACAATTAGCAATCAGCCCCAGCATTTT. Full variable domain (outside the CDR3, taken from reference TRBV5-6 and TRBJ1-5): DAGVTQSPTHLIKTRGQQVTLRCSPKSGHDTVSWYQQALGQGPQFIFQYYEEEERQRGNFPDRFSGHQFPNYSSELNVNALLLGDSALYLCASSLGTISNQPQHFGDGTRLSIL.

This clonotype showed up just a few times. The CDR3 coding sequence is TGTGCCAGCAGCCCAGGAGGTTTAGCAGCGGGGGGTTCGGATACGCAGTATTTT. This codes for CASSPGGLAAGGSDTQYF. The chain has TRBV7-9 and TRBJ2-3, with 9 bases aligning to TRBD2. This CDR3 is 18 amino acids long. Trimming took 5 bases from V and 6 from J; bases not matched to a gene: 18. Germline CDR1 and CDR2: SEHNR and FQNEAQ (reference sequence).

This clonotype was picked up a small number of times. The rearrangement links TRBV29-1 to TRBJ2-7, with D perhaps TRBD2 (5 bases). Germline values: CDR1 SQVTM, CDR2 ANQGSEA. Trimming removed 6 bases from V and 0 bases from J, with 15 bases in between. The CDR3 covers 14 residues. CDR3 loop: CSVREFGGSYEQYF. The CDR3 coding sequence is TGCAGCGTAAGGGAATTCGGAGGCTCCTACGAGCAGTACTTC.

This clonotype was counted at least ten times. CDR3 residues: CASSGRGASSYNEQFF. CDR3 DNA sequence: TGTGCCAGCAGTGGGAGGGGGGCGAGCTCCTACAATGAGCAGTTCTTC. The chain is built from TRBV6-4 and TRBJ2-1, with D perhaps TRBD1 or TRBD2 (6 bases each). V dropped 4 bases and J dropped 0 bases, with 13 bases sitting between them. Germline assignment: CDR1 MRHNA and CDR2 SNTAGT. The CDR3 has 16 amino acids.

Points on this clonotype: A read error may produce the germline difference seen at one junction end. This chain connects TRBV27 to TRBJ2-3; TRBD2 aligns across 8 bases. This CDR3 has 17 amino acids. Germline CDR1 MNHEY, CDR2 SMNVEV (reference sequence). The CDR3 sequence is CASGLAGSAWGTGTQYF. CDR3 DNA: TGTGCCAGCGGTTTAGCGGGGTCCGCTTGGGGCACAGGTACGCAGTATTTT.